This is a list of T cell receptor beta chains from one sample in a study of neurological immune-mediated disorders. One entry per CDR3 protein results from TCRdb running MiXCR on the 5' RACE reads. The sample has about 41,000 distinct CDR3 sequences; roughly 15% are singletons. Sequencing input: CD4+ T cells from blood. Source of these receptors: a woman between 55 and 75 years old with HTLV-1-associated myelopathy (HAM/TSP). Both conserved end residues are trimmed from each CDR3. A D gene is named only where the DNA matches it firmly.

D	J	V	CDR3
TRBD1	TRBJ2-1	TRBV5-1	ASSAAPGQGINEQF
.	TRBJ2-3	TRBV3-1	ASSLWRRTDMQY
TRBD2	TRBJ2-2	TRBV12-3/TRBV12-4	ASRGSGGSSGERF
TRBD1	TRBJ1-4	TRBV5-1	ASSSRQGGDEKLF
.	TRBJ1-1	TRBV11-1	ASRDRPSYNTEAF
.	TRBJ1-6	TRBV6-6	ASSSTKNNSPLH
.	TRBJ1-2	TRBV20-1	SARVPGGADYGYT
TRBD2	TRBJ2-3	TRBV10-2	ASGSGVSTDTQY
TRBD2	TRBJ2-7	TRBV20-1	SAGEGLAGGHTYEQY
.	TRBJ2-7	TRBV7-9	ASSLVLGRSYEQY
TRBD1	TRBJ2-5	TRBV5-6	ASSFLTGQFQETQY
TRBD2	TRBJ2-7	TRBV20-1	SARDGRRGGGAEQY
TRBD2	TRBJ2-1	TRBV20-1	SASASGGRNEQF
TRBD1	TRBJ1-4	TRBV20-1	SATGTGGFATNEKLF
.	TRBJ2-7	TRBV29-1	SVGAGGLYEQY
.	TRBJ1-6	TRBV2	ASRAGTARGSPLH
.	TRBJ2-3	TRBV20-1	SARDPQGRSLDTQY